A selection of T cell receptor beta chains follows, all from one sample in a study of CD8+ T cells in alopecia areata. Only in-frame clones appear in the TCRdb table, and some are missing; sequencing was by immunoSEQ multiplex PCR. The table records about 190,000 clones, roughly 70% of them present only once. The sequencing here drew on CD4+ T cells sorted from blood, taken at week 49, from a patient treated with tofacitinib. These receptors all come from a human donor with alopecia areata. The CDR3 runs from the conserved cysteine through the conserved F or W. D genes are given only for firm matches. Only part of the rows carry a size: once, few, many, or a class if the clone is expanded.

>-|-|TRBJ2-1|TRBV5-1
TGCGCCAGCAGCCTACGGAAGAGGGATGAGCAGTTCTTC
CASSLRKRDEQFF
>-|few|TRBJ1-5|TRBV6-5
TGTGCCAGCATGATTCCCCAGCATTTT
CASMIPQHF
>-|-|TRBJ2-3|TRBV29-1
TGCAGCTCCCGCGGGCGGGCCGGGACAGATACGCAGTATTTT
CSSRGRAGTDTQYF
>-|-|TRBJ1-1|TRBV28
TGTGCCAGCAGTGGACTGCCAGTGAACACTGAAGCTTTCTTT
CASSGLPVNTEAFF
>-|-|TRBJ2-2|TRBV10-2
TGCGCCAGCAGGAGGGGATCAGACACCGGGGAGCTGTTTTTT
CASRRGSDTGELFF
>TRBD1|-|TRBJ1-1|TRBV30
TGTGCCTGGAACCAGGGGGCGAGAACTGAAGCTTTCTTT
CAWNQGARTEAFF
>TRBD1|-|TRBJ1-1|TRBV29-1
TGCAGCGTTGGTCCGGGACAGCGAACTGAAGCTTTCTTT
CSVGPGQRTEAFF
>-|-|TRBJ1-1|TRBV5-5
TGTGCCAGCAGCTTGGGGGAATCCTTGGGAGCTTTCTTT
CASSLGESLGAFF
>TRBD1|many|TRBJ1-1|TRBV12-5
TGTGCTAGTGGTTTGGGGGAGGGACAGAGGGGCACTGAAGCTTTCTTT
CASGLGEGQRGTEAFF
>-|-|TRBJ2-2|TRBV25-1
TGTGCCAGCAGTGGAAGGATTGGACAAAACACCGGGGAGCTGTTTTTT
CASSGRIGQNTGELFF
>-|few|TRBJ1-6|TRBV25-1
TGTGCCACCGCGGGGCCTGCTTCACCCCTCCACTTT
CATAGPASPLHF
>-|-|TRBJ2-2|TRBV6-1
TGTGCCAGCAGTGCCGGGGGTGCGAACACCGGGGAGCTGTTTTTT
CASSAGGANTGELFF
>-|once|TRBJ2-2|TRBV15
TGTGCCACCAGCTCCCGCGGGGCAGGGGAGCTGTTTTTT
CATSSRGAGELFF
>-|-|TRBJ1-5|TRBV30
TGTGCCTGGAGTGTTTCAGGGAGTAATCAGCCCCAGCATTTT
CAWSVSGSNQPQHF
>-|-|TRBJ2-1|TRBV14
TGTGCCAGCAGCCAACCCAGGGCTAGTTTAGGCAATGAGCAGTTCTTC
CASSQPRASLGNEQFF
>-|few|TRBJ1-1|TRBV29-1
TGCAGCGCCCGGACAGTGAACACTGAAGCTTTCTTT
CSARTVNTEAFF
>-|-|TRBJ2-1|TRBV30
TGTGCCTGGAGTCCTGACATGGGGCCCTACAATGAGCAGTTCTTC
CAWSPDMGPYNEQFF
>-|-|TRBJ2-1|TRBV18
TGTGCCAGCTCACCGCGGGCAGGGACCTACAATGAGCAGTTCTTC
CASSPRAGTYNEQFF
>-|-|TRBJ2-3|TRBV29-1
TGCAGCGTTGCCCAGCTAGCTCCCCCCACAGATACGCAGTATTTT
CSVAQLAPPTDTQYF
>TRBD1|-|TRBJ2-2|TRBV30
TGTGCCCGTAACAGGGGATCCCCCGGGGAGCTGTTTTTT
CARNRGSPGELFF
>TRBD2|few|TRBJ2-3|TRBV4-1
TGCGCCAGCAGCCAAGAATTTACTAGCGGTAGCACAGATACGCAGTATTTT
CASSQEFTSGSTDTQYF
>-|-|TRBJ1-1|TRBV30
TGTGCCTGGAGCCAACAAGGAGCTTTCTTT
CAWSQQGAFF
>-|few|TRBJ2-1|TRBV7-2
TGTGCCAGCAGCTCACAGGGAGAGGCTTACAATGAGCAGTTCTTC
CASSSQGEAYNEQFF
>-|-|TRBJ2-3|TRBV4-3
TGCGCCAGCAGCCCCGCCATGGGGGCTGGGACGCAGTATTTT
CASSPAMGAGTQYF
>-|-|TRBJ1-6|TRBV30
TGTGCCTGGACAGGACTCGGGTCACCCCTCCACTTT
CAWTGLGSPLHF
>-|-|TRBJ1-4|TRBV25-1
TGTGCCAGCACCGGTGGGCAGGGTGGTTTTGAAAAACTGTTTTTT
CASTGGQGGFEKLFF
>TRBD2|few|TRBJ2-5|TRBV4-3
TGCGCCAGCAGCCAAGTAAACCCTAGCGGGGGGCTAAAGACAGAGACCCAGTACTTC
CASSQVNPSGGLKTETQYF
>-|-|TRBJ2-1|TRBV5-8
TGTGCCAGCAGCCGGTTAGCGGTCTCCTACAATGAGCAGTTCTTC
CASSRLAVSYNEQFF
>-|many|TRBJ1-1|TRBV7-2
TGTGCCAGCAGCCCAGGGCTTTCTGAAGCTTTCTTT
CASSPGLSEAFF
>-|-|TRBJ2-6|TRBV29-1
TGCAGCGTTCGCCTCTCTGGGGCCAACGTCCTGACTTTC
CSVRLSGANVLTF
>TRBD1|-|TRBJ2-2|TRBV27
TGTGCCAGCACAAAGGGGGCGCGTATTAGGAACACCGGGGAGCTGTTTTTT
CASTKGARIRNTGELFF
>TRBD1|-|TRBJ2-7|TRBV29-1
TGCAGCGTCAGACAGGGGGGAGGTGGAGAGCAGTACTTC
CSVRQGGGGEQYF
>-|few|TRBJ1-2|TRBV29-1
TGCAGCGCCGGGCGCGGGGCAGGGACTAACTATGGCTACACCTTC
CSAGRGAGTNYGYTF
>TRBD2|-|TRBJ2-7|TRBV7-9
TGTGCCAGCAGCTTATACCAGGGACTAGCGGGGGTTAGCGAGCAGTACTTC
CASSLYQGLAGVSEQYF
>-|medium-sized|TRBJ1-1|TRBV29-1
TGCAGCGTTGAATCCCCTTTGCTTGAAGCTTTCTTT
CSVESPLLEAFF
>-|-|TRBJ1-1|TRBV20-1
TGCAGTGCTAGACAGGATACTGAAGCTTTCTTT
CSARQDTEAFF